This is a list of T cell receptor beta chains from one sample in a study of T-cell memory formation after mild COVID-19. TCRdb called the 5' RACE reads again in MiXCR, with one record for every CDR3 protein. The sample lists about 180,000 distinct CDR3 sequences; 16% were seen once. The specimen sequenced was PBMCs or a T cell subset sorted from them (not recorded which). Source of these receptors: an adult woman who had mild COVID-19 (a few samples of this study predate the infection). Cell type and time point are not known. Each CDR3 is given with its conserved first and last residue. D genes are given only for firm matches. Clone size is not always given. Where it is, it says once, few, many or a class for expanded clones.

TRBD2 | TRBJ2-7 | NA | TRBV7-2 | 15 | CASSLGSGGSYEQYF | TGTGCCAGCAGCTTAGGCAGCGGGGGGTCCTACGAGCAGTACTTC
NA | TRBJ1-5 | NA | TRBV5-1 | 15 | CASSWRGASNQPQHF | TGCGCCAGCAGCTGGAGGGGGGCTAGCAATCAGCCCCAGCATTTT
NA | TRBJ2-7 | NA | TRBV4-2 | 14 | CASSQEAAPREQYF | TGTGCCAGCAGCCAAGAGGCAGCCCCCAGGGAGCAGTACTTC
TRBD2 | TRBJ2-1 | NA | TRBV6-1 | 13 | CASSRGGFNEQFF | TGTGCCAGCAGCCGGGGGGGCTTCAATGAGCAGTTCTTC
NA | TRBJ2-2 | few | TRBV5-1 | 16 | CASSPLSSANTGELFF | TGCGCCAGCAGCCCCCTTTCCAGCGCGAACACCGGGGAGCTGTTTTTT
NA | TRBJ2-3 | NA | TRBV20-1 | 15 | CSASLVASRADTQYF | TGCAGTGCTAGTTTGGTGGCCTCTCGAGCAGATACGCAGTATTTT
NA | TRBJ2-1 | NA | TRBV5-1 | 13 | CASSLEWGGEQFF | TGCGCCAGCAGCTTGGAGTGGGGCGGGGAGCAGTTCTTC
NA | TRBJ2-7 | NA | TRBV7-2 | 15 | CASSLSGDLFYEQYF | TGTGCCAGCAGCCTATCCGGGGACCTATTCTACGAGCAGTACTTC
TRBD1 | TRBJ1-5 | NA | TRBV2 | 13 | CASSGQGGQPQHF | TGTGCCAGCAGCGGACAGGGGGGTCAGCCCCAGCATTTT
TRBD2 | TRBJ2-3 | NA | TRBV9 | 15 | CASSVTSGGTDTQYF | TGTGCCAGCAGCGTAACCAGCGGGGGCACAGATACGCAGTATTTT
NA | TRBJ2-3 | few | TRBV6-2/TRBV6-3 | 15 | CASSNPIGGTDTQYF | TGTGCCAGCAGCAACCCCATAGGGGGCACAGATACGCAGTATTTT
TRBD2 | TRBJ2-1 | NA | TRBV9 | 16 | CASSATGTSGYNEQFF | TGTGCCAGCAGCGCCACCGGGACTAGCGGTTACAATGAGCAGTTCTTC
TRBD1 | TRBJ2-7 | many | TRBV29-1 | 14 | CSVVDRGRRYEQYF | TGCAGCGTTGTGGACAGGGGGCGAAGGTACGAGCAGTACTTC
NA | TRBJ2-5 | few | TRBV7-2 | 12 | CASSLKVGTQYF | TGTGCCAGCAGCTTAAAAGTGGGGACCCAGTACTTC
NA | TRBJ1-1 | NA | TRBV12-3/TRBV12-4 | 11 | CASSLEGATFF | TGTGCCAGCAGTTTAGAGGGTGCGACTTTCTTT
NA | TRBJ2-1 | many | TRBV20-1 | 14 | CSARGPGAGYEQFF | TGCAGTGCTAGAGGCCCGGGGGCGGGGTATGAGCAGTTCTTC
NA | TRBJ2-2 | NA | TRBV6-1 | 15 | CASSPGPQVPGELFF | TGTGCCAGCAGTCCCGGGCCACAAGTCCCCGGGGAGCTGTTTTTT
TRBD1 | TRBJ1-5 | NA | TRBV7-6 | 18 | CASSTGVPSLPRNQPQHF | TGTGCCAGCAGCACAGGGGTCCCCTCCTTGCCCCGCAATCAGCCCCAGCATTTT
NA | TRBJ1-2 | NA | TRBV25-1 | 13 | CASNTGGIGGYTF | TGTGCCAGCAATACCGGGGGGATAGGAGGCTACACCTTC
TRBD2 | TRBJ2-1 | few | TRBV24-1 | 18 | CATSDPGLAGGAYNEQFF | TGTGCCACCAGTGATCCCGGACTAGCGGGAGGAGCCTACAATGAGCAGTTCTTC
NA | TRBJ2-7 | many | TRBV20-1 | 13 | CSANRDTSYEQYF | TGCAGTGCCAACCGGGACACCTCCTACGAGCAGTACTTC
NA | TRBJ2-3 | many | TRBV5-5 | 16 | CASSLRGMRSTDTQYF | TGTGCCAGCAGCTTGAGGGGTATGAGGAGCACAGATACGCAGTATTTT
TRBD2 | TRBJ2-1 | NA | TRBV20-1 | 15 | CSAALAGVSYNEQFF | TGCAGTGCTGCCCTAGCGGGAGTCTCCTACAATGAGCAGTTCTTC
NA | TRBJ2-3 | few | TRBV7-3 | 16 | CASSPVGGISTDTQYF | TGTGCCAGCAGCCCTGTTGGGGGGATCTCCACAGATACGCAGTATTTT
NA | TRBJ2-3 | few | TRBV5-1 | 16 | CASSLGLQIPPDTQYF | TGCGCCAGCAGCTTGGGACTGCAAATCCCCCCAGATACGCAGTATTTT
NA | TRBJ2-1 | NA | TRBV2 | 13 | CASSGYFDNEQFF | TGTGCCAGCAGTGGGTACTTCGACAATGAGCAGTTCTTC
NA | TRBJ2-7 | few | TRBV4-1 | 14 | CASSQDRTSYEQYF | TGCGCCAGCAGCCAAGACAGGACCTCCTACGAGCAGTACTTC
TRBD2 | TRBJ2-1 | many | TRBV5-1 | 16 | CASSLTSGSSYNEQFF | TGTGCCAGCAGCTTAACTAGCGGGAGCTCCTACAATGAGCAGTTCTTC
TRBD1 | TRBJ2-7 | NA | TRBV20-1 | 14 | CSASGQVLAYEQYF | TGCAGTGCTAGTGGACAGGTTCTTGCCTACGAGCAGTACTTC
NA | TRBJ2-3 | NA | TRBV12-3/TRBV12-4 | 15 | CASSFTGLASDTQYF | TGTGCCAGCAGTTTCACGGGGCTAGCGTCAGATACGCAGTATTTT
NA | TRBJ1-4 | NA | TRBV7-2 | 15 | CASSPSGGAGEKLFF | TGTGCCAGCAGCCCGAGTGGGGGGGCTGGTGAAAAACTGTTTTTT
TRBD2 | TRBJ2-7 | NA | TRBV20-1 | 15 | CSASRAGGSPYEQYF | TGCAGTGCTAGTAGAGCGGGAGGGTCCCCCTACGAGCAGTACTTC
NA | TRBJ2-1 | few | TRBV15 | 15 | CATSRDGVPYNEQFF | TGTGCCACCAGCAGAGATGGAGTTCCCTACAATGAGCAGTTCTTC
NA | TRBJ1-2 | NA | TRBV6-5 | 15 | CASSYSPGGRYGHTF | TGTGCCAGCAGTTACTCGCCGGGAGGGCGCTATGGCCACACCTTC
NA | TRBJ2-7 | many | TRBV5-1 | 14 | CASSNTGNPYEQYF | TGCGCCAGCAGCAACACGGGAAACCCCTACGAGCAGTACTTC
NA | TRBJ1-2 | few | TRBV5-5 | 15 | CASSFSRTDNYGYTF | TGTGCCAGCAGCTTTTCTAGGACAGACAACTATGGCTACACCTTC
TRBD1 | TRBJ2-1 | NA | TRBV5-1 | 15 | CASSPDGQGAGEQFF | TGCGCCAGCAGCCCTGACGGACAGGGGGCGGGTGAGCAGTTCTTC
NA | TRBJ2-5 | NA | TRBV6-6 | 12 | CASSYAIETQYF | TGTGCCAGCAGTTACGCGATTGAGACCCAGTACTTC
TRBD1 | TRBJ2-7 | NA | TRBV2 | 14 | CASRGDRISYEQYF | TGTGCCAGCAGGGGGGACAGAATCTCCTACGAGCAGTACTTC
TRBD2 | TRBJ2-3 | few | TRBV4-2 | 20 | CASSQESPYGGLAGFDTQYF | TGTGCCAGCAGCCAAGAATCGCCTTACGGAGGACTAGCGGGATTTGATACGCAGTATTTT